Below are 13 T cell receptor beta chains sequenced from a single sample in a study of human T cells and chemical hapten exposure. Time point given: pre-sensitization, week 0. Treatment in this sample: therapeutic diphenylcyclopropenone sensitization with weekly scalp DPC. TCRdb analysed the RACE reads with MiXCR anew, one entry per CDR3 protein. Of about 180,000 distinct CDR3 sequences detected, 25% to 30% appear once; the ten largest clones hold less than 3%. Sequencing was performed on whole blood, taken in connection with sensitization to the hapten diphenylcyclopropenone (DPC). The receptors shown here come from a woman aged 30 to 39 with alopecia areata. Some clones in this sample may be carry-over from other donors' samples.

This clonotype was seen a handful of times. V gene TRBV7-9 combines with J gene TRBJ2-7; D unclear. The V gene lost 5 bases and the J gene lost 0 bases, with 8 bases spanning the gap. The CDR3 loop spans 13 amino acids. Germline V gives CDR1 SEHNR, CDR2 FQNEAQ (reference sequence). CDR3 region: CASSRGLSYEQYF. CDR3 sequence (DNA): TGTGCCAGCAGCCGCGGTCTCTCCTACGAGCAGTACTTC. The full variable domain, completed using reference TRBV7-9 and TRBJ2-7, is DTGVSQNPRHKITKRGQNVTFRCDPISEHNRLYWYRQTLGQGPEFLTYFQNEAQLEKSRLLSDRFSAERPKGSFSTLEIQRTEQGDSAMYLCASSRGLSYEQYFGPGTRLTVT.

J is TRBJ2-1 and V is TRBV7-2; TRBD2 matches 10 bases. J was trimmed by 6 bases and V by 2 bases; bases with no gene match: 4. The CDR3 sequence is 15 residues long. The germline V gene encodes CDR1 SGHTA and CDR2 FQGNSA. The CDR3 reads CASSLHSGGFNEQFF. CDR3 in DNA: TGTGCCAGCAGCTTACATAGCGGGGGGTTCAATGAGCAGTTCTTC.

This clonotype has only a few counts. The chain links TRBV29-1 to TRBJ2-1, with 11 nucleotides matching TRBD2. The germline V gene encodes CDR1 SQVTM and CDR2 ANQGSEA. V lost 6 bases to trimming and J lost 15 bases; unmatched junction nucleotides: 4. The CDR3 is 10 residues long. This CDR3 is CSVATSGAFF. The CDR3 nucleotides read TGCAGCGTCGCGACTAGCGGGGCGTTCTTC.

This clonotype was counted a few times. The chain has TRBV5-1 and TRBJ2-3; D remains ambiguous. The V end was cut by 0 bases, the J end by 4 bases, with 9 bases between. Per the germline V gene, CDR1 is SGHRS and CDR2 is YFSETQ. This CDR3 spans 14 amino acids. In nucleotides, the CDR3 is TGCGCCAGCAGCTTGGCCCTCGGACCAGATACGCAGTATTTT. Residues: CASSLALGPDTQYF.

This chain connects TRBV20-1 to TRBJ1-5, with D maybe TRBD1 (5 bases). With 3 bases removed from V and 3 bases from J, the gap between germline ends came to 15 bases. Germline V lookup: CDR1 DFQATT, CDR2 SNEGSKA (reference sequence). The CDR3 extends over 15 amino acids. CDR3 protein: CSARRGTGYNQPQHF. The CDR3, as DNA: TGCAGTGCTAGGAGGGGTACAGGTTACAATCAGCCCCAGCATTTT.

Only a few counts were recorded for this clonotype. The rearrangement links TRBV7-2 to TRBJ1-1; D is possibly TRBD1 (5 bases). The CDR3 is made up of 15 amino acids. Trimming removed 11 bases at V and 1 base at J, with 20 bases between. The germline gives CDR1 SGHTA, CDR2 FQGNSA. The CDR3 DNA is TGTGCCTCCGAAAGGGGTCGGGGGTGGAACACTGAAGCTTTCTTT. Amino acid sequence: CASERGRGWNTEAFF.

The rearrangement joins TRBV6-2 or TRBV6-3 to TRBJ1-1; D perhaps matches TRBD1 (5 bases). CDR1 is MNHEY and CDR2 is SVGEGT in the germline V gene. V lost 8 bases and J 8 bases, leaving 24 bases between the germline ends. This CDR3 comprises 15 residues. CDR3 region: CASFRYGQGGGEAFF. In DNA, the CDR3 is TGTGCCAGCTTCCGGTATGGGCAGGGAGGAGGAGAAGCTTTCTTT.

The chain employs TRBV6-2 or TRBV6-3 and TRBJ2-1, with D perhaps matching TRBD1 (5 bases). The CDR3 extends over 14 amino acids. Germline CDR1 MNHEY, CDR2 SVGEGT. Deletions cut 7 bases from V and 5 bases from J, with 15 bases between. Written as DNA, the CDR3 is TGTGCCAGCAACCCCCCTCCCAGGGACAATGAGCAGTTCTTC. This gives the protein CASNPPPRDNEQFF.

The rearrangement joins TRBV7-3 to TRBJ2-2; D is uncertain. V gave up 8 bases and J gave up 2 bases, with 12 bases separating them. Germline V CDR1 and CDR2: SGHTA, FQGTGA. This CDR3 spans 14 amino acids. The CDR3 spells CASGNSVNTGELFF. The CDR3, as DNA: TGTGCCAGCGGCAACTCGGTCAACACCGGGGAGCTGTTTTTT.

The CDR3 here is CSARPRVNTEAFF. In nucleotides, the CDR3 is TGCAGTGCTAGACCTAGAGTGAACACTGAAGCTTTCTTT. The chain joins TRBV20-1 to TRBJ1-1; no reliable D call. Trimming shortened V by 2 bases and J by 0 bases, and 7 bases separated the two germline ends. Germline V CDR1 and CDR2: DFQATT, SNEGSKA (reference sequence). The CDR3 runs 13 residues.

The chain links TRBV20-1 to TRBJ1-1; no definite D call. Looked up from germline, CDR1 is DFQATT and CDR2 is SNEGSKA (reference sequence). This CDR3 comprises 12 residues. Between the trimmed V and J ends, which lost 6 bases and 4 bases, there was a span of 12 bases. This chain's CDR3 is CSALIRGTEAFF. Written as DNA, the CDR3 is TGCAGTGCGCTCATACGGGGCACTGAAGCTTTCTTT.

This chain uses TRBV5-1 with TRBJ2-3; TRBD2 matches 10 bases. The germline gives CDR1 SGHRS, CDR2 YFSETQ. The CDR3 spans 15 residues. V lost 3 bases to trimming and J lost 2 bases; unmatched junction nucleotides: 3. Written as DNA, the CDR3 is TGCGCCAGCAGCTGGACTAGCGGATACACAGATACGCAGTATTTT. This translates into CASSWTSGYTDTQYF.

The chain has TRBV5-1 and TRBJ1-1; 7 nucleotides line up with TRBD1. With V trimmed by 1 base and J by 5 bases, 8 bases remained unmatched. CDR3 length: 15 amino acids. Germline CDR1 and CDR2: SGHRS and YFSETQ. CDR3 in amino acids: CASSLTGEGATEAFF. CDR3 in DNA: TGCGCCAGCAGCTTGACAGGGGAGGGAGCAACTGAAGCTTTCTTT.